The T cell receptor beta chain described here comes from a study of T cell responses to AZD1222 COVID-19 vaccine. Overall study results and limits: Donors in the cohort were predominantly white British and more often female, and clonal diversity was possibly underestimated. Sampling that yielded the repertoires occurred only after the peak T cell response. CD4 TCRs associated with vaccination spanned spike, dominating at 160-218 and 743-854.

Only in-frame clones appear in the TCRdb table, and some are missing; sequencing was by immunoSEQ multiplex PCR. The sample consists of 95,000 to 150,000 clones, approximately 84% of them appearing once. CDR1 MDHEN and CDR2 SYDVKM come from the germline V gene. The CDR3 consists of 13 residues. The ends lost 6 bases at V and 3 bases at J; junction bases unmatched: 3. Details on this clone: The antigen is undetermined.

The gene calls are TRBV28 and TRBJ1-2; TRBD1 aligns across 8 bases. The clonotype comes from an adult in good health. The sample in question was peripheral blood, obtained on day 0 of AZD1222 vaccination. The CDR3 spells CASRQTGDYGYTF. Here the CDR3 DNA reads TGTGCCAGCAGACAGACAGGGGACTATGGCTACACCTTC.